The clone carrying this T cell receptor (beta chain) was counted only a few times. Its target is unknown. Sequencing targeted expressed TCRB transcripts, as all isolated RNA had been reverse transcribed. The assay was immunoSEQ multiplex PCR, and TCRdb's table has in-frame clones only and misses some. The data hold some 700,000 clones, with over 10% observed a single time. These data come from a study of beta chain features in type 1 diabetes. Overall study results and limits: Across all four CD4+ subsets, people with type 1 diabetes showed modestly shorter TCRB CDR3s. Possible PCR preference for shorter templates applied equally to patients and controls.

Central memory, naive, regulatory and stem cell-like memory CD4+ cells were sorted by CD45RO/CCR7/CD25/CD127/CD95/CD27. Trimming pared 0 bases from V and 4 bases from J, leaving 12 bases between. The germline V gene encodes CDR1 GTSNPN and CDR2 SVGIG (reference sequence). This CDR3 has 14 residues. Input material: naive CD4+ T cells from blood. The rearrangement joins TRBV30 to TRBJ1-1; D not certain. The origin of this receptor is a man between 18 and 35 years old with type 1 diabetes. The CDR3 reads CAWSVAATGTEAFF. CDR3 DNA sequence: TGTGCCTGGAGTGTAGCAGCCACCGGCACTGAAGCTTTCTTT.